A selection of T cell receptor beta chains follows, all from one sample in a study of T cells after posttransplantation cyclophosphamide. This table comes from immunoSEQ multiplex PCR, and its TCRdb copy is limited to in-frame clones, with some not included. This table has 30,000 or so clones, around 90% appearing once. Sequencing was performed on PBMCs. The source is a woman in her forties with a blood cancer, CMV-positive, and with a related stem cell donor. Each CDR3 is given with its conserved first and last residue. Each record gives: D gene, clone size, J gene, V gene, CDR3 protein, CDR3 DNA. D genes are given only for firm matches. Some rows mark clone size as missing; the rest say once, few, many or name a class of expanded clone.

- - TRBJ1-6 TRBV6-1 CASSERYGGASSYNSPLHF TGTGCCAGCAGTGAAAGGTATGGGGGGGCAAGCTCCTATAATTCACCCCTCCACTTT
TRBD1 - TRBJ1-2 TRBV13 CASIMGQDQGGYTF TGTGCCAGCATCATGGGACAGGACCAAGGGGGCTACACCTTC
- - TRBJ1-2 TRBV27 CASSPPLGGYTF TGTGCCAGCAGTCCTCCTCTAGGAGGCTACACCTTC
TRBD1 - TRBJ2-7 TRBV7-2 CASSADRGRHEQYF TGTGCCAGCAGTGCGGACAGGGGAAGGCACGAGCAGTACTTC
TRBD1 once TRBJ1-4 TRBV6-1 CASSTRTGTNEKLFF TGTGCCAGCAGTACCCGGACAGGAACTAATGAAAAACTGTTTTTT
TRBD1 - TRBJ2-2 TRBV28 CASSFEQGTGELFF TGTGCCAGCAGTTTTGAACAGGGGACCGGGGAGCTGTTTTTT
- - TRBJ2-2 TRBV11-1 CASSLNRVNTGELFF TGTGCCAGCAGCTTAAACAGGGTGAACACCGGGGAGCTGTTTTTT
- - TRBJ1-1 TRBV2 CASSEQPGNTEAFF TGTGCCAGCAGTGAACAACCAGGGAACACTGAAGCTTTCTTT
TRBD1 - TRBJ1-4 TRBV7-8 CASRAPGQGNEKLFF TGTGCCAGCAGGGCTCCGGGACAGGGAAATGAAAAACTGTTTTTT
- - TRBJ1-5 TRBV6-5 CASSVEGNQPQHF TGTGCCAGCAGTGTGGAGGGCAATCAGCCCCAGCATTTT
- - TRBJ2-7 TRBV6-4 CASSFWGGRLSYEQYF TGTGCCAGCAGTTTTTGGGGCGGTCGCCTCTCCTACGAGCAGTACTTC
TRBD1 - TRBJ1-2 TRBV7-2 CASSKPQGYLNYGYTF TGTGCCAGCAGCAAACCACAGGGGTACCTTAACTATGGCTACACCTTC
TRBD2 - TRBJ2-7 TRBV7-2 CASSLELFLAGEF TGTGCCAGCAGCTTAGAACTTTTTCTGGCGGGGGAGTTC
TRBD1 once TRBJ1-5 TRBV5-6 CASSKGQGVEQPQHF TGTGCCAGCAGCAAGGGACAGGGCGTGGAGCAGCCCCAGCATTTT
- - TRBJ1-1 TRBV6-5 CASSSGARTEAFF TGTGCCAGCAGTTCTGGGGCGCGAACTGAAGCTTTCTTT
TRBD1 - TRBJ2-3 TRBV5-8 CASSHGTGRIRGTQYF TGTGCCAGCAGCCACGGGACAGGACGAATAAGGGGTACGCAGTATTTT
- - TRBJ1-6 TRBV7-9 CASSLARSPLHF TGTGCCAGCAGCTTAGCGCGTTCACCCCTCCACTTT
TRBD1 - TRBJ1-3 TRBV29-1 CSGSGTGSGNTIYF TGCAGCGGATCCGGGACAGGCTCTGGAAACACCATATATTTT
TRBD1 - TRBJ1-2 TRBV6-1 CASSIGGTGYGYTF TGTGCCAGCTCAATTGGGGGGACAGGATATGGCTACACCTTC
- - TRBJ1-4 TRBV14 CASSQETGWGEKLFF TGTGCCAGCAGCCAAGAAACAGGGTGGGGTGAAAAACTGTTTTTT
TRBD2 - TRBJ2-5 TRBV15 CATSYRLAGEETQYF TGTGCCACCAGCTACCGACTAGCGGGAGAAGAGACCCAGTACTTC
TRBD1 - TRBJ1-2 TRBV18 CASSPAGQSLYGYTF TGTGCCAGCTCACCTGCGGGACAGTCACTCTATGGCTACACCTTC
TRBD1 - TRBJ2-3 TRBV2 CASSARTGDTDTQYF TGTGCCAGCAGTGCCCGGACAGGGGACACAGATACGCAGTATTTT
TRBD1 once TRBJ2-1 TRBV4-2 CASSHEDRSSYNEQFF TGTGCCAGCAGCCACGAGGACAGGAGCTCCTACAATGAGCAGTTCTTC
- - TRBJ1-2 TRBV2 CASIGGVNYGYTF TGTGCCAGCATAGGAGGGGTGAACTATGGCTACACCTTC
- - TRBJ1-3 TRBV5-4 CASSFQGGSGNTIYF TGTGCCAGCAGCTTCCAGGGAGGTTCTGGAAACACCATATATTTT
- - TRBJ2-2 TRBV11-2 CASSFDTGELFF TGTGCCAGCAGTTTCGACACCGGGGAGCTGTTTTTT
TRBD1 - TRBJ2-7 TRBV5-6 CASSLGWGQGAGEQYF TGTGCCAGCAGCTTGGGTTGGGGACAGGGGGCAGGGGAGCAGTACTTC
TRBD1 - TRBJ1-1 TRBV4-2 CASSPRTGVSPEAFF TGTGCCAGCAGCCCAAGAACAGGGGTGTCCCCTGAAGCTTTCTTT
TRBD2 - TRBJ2-3 TRBV4-1 CASSDPGTSGGTDTQYF TGCGCCAGCAGCGATCCCGGGACTAGCGGGGGAACAGATACGCAGTATTTT
- - TRBJ1-2 TRBV2 CASRLTGNYGYTF TGTGCCAGCAGACTCACAGGGAACTATGGCTACACCTTC
TRBD1 - TRBJ2-7 TRBV5-6 CASSFGTGRYEQYF TGTGCCAGCAGCTTCGGGACAGGCCGCTACGAGCAGTACTTC
TRBD2 - TRBJ2-3 TRBV4-1 CASSIRLLAGATDTQYF TGCGCCAGCAGCATCCGATTACTAGCGGGGGCCACAGATACGCAGTATTTT
TRBD2 - TRBJ2-7 TRBV4-3 CASSLLSGGAQYF TGCGCCAGCAGCCTGTTGAGCGGGGGGGCCCAGTACTTC
TRBD1 - TRBJ1-1 TRBV19 CASTPTGGASEAFF TGTGCCAGTACTCCCACAGGGGGCGCGAGTGAAGCTTTCTTT
TRBD2 - TRBJ2-7 TRBV7-8 CASSLVRLAGGEQYF TGTGCCAGCAGCTTAGTACGCCTAGCGGGGGGAGAGCAGTACTTC
TRBD2 - TRBJ2-1 TRBV4-1 CASSRTAGTSGGNEQFF TGCGCCAGCAGCCGGACCGCCGGGACTAGCGGCGGGAATGAGCAGTTCTTC
TRBD1 - TRBJ1-2 TRBV27 CASSLDPTGGGGYGYTF TGTGCCAGCAGTTTAGACCCCACAGGGGGCGGCGGGTATGGCTACACCTTC
- - TRBJ2-1 TRBV13 CASSPNAGTSYNEQFF TGTGCCAGCAGCCCGAATGCCGGGACTTCTTACAATGAGCAGTTCTTC
- - TRBJ2-5 TRBV5-4 CASSLDSTSRETQYF TGTGCCAGCAGCTTGGACAGCACCTCCCGGGAGACCCAGTACTTC
TRBD1 - TRBJ2-3 TRBV7-2 CASSPRQGPRQYF TGTGCCAGCAGCCCCCGACAGGGGCCGCGTCAGTATTTT
- once TRBJ2-1 TRBV19 CASSIQGTEQFF TGTGCCAGTAGTATACAGGGGACTGAGCAGTTCTTC
TRBD1 - TRBJ2-7 TRBV14 CASSPGTGITYEQYF TGTGCCAGCAGCCCCGGGACAGGGATTACCTACGAGCAGTACTTC
- - TRBJ2-5 TRBV5-6 CASRPPGKETQYF TGTGCCAGCCGCCCCCCAGGGAAAGAGACCCAGTACTTC
- once TRBJ1-1 TRBV7-3 CASSLSGGVEAFF TGTGCCAGCAGCTTATCGGGGGGCGTCGAAGCTTTCTTT
- few TRBJ2-1 TRBV21-1 CASSKAHRGDEQFF TGTGCCAGCAGCAAAGCGCACAGGGGCGATGAGCAGTTCTTC
TRBD1 - TRBJ2-7 TRBV28 CASSALRGSSYEQYF TGTGCCAGCAGCGCTCTCAGGGGGTCATCCTACGAGCAGTACTTC
- once TRBJ1-5 TRBV11-2 CASSLGSVGRGQPQHF TGTGCCAGCAGCTTAGGGTCGGTGGGTAGGGGACAGCCCCAGCATTTT
- few TRBJ2-3 TRBV10-3 CAISDDSSSTDTQYF TGTGCCATCAGTGATGACAGTTCTAGCACAGATACGCAGTATTTT
- - TRBJ1-5 TRBV7-9 CASSFGPIRELNQPQHF TGTGCCAGCAGCTTCGGGCCGATCAGGGAACTAAATCAGCCCCAGCATTTT
TRBD1 - TRBJ1-4 TRBV7-2 CASSRVGTGDVEKLFF TGTGCCAGCAGTCGAGTGGGGACAGGGGATGTGGAAAAACTGTTTTTT
TRBD2 - TRBJ2-1 TRBV7-2 CASSLNNGLAALGEQFF TGTGCCAGCAGCTTAAATAACGGGCTAGCGGCCCTCGGGGAGCAGTTCTTC
TRBD1 once TRBJ2-7 TRBV7-8 CASAVNRGPPYEQYF TGTGCCAGCGCTGTTAACAGGGGGCCCCCTTACGAGCAGTACTTC
TRBD1 - TRBJ1-4 TRBV19 CASSIGIGTGAREKLFF TGTGCCAGTAGTATCGGTATCGGGACAGGGGCACGTGAAAAACTGTTTTTT
- - TRBJ1-1 TRBV4-2 CASSQVGLMNTEAFF TGTGCCAGCAGCCAAGTTGGACTCATGAACACTGAAGCTTTCTTT
- few TRBJ1-6 TRBV7-9 CASSYGNGAGSPLHF TGTGCCAGCAGCTATGGGAACGGAGCGGGGTCACCCCTCCACTTT
- - TRBJ1-2 TRBV27 CASSSFRGFGYTF TGTGCCAGCAGTTCGTTTAGGGGTTTTGGCTACACCTTC
- medium-sized TRBJ2-1 TRBV10-3 CAISELAGSSYNEQFF TGTGCCATCAGTGAGCTGGCGGGGAGCTCCTACAATGAGCAGTTCTTC
TRBD2 - TRBJ2-5 TRBV19 CASSIRSGGGQETQYF TGTGCCAGTAGTATTCGTAGCGGGGGAGGACAAGAGACCCAGTACTTC